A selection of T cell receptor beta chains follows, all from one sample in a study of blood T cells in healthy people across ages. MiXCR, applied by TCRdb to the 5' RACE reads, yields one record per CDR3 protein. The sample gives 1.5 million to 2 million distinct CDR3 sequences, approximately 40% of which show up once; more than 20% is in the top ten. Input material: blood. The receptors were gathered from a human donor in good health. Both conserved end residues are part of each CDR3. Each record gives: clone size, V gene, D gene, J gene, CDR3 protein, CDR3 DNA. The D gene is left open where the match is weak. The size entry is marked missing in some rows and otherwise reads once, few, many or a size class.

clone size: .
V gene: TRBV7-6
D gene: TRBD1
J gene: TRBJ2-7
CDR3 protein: CASSPSGTAPYEQYF
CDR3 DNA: TGTGCCAGCAGCCCGTCTGGGACAGCCCCCTACGAGCAGTACTTC

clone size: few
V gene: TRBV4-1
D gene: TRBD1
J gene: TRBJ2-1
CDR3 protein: CASSQVTGGQFF
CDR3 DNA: TGCGCCAGCAGCCAAGTCACAGGGGGCCAGTTCTTC

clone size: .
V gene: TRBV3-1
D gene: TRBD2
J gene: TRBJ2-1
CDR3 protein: CASSLGMTSGSYNEQFF
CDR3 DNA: TGTGCCAGCAGCCTCGGAATGACTAGCGGGAGTTACAATGAGCAGTTCTTC

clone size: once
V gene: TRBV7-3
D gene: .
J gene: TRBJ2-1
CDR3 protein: CASSLSVDNNEQFF
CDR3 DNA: TGTGCCAGCAGCTTATCGGTTGATAACAATGAGCAGTTCTTC

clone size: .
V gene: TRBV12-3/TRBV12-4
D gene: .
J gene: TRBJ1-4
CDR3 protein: CASSQQGANEKLFF
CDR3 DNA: TGTGCCAGCAGTCAACAGGGTGCTAATGAAAAACTGTTTTTT

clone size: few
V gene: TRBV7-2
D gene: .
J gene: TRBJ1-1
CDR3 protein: CASSLAVSVEAFF
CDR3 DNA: TGTGCCAGCAGCTTAGCGGTATCGGTTGAAGCTTTCTTT

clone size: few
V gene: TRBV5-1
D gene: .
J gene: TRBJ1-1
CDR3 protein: CASSFRDINTEAFF
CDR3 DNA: TGCGCCAGCAGCTTCAGGGACATCAACACTGAAGCTTTCTTT

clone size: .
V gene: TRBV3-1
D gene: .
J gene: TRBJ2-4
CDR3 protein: CASSQLRGYVYF
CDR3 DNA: TGTGCCAGCAGCCAACTCAGGGGCTATGTGTACTTC

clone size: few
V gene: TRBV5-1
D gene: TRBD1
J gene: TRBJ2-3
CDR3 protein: CASKVEGASDTQYF
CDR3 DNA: TGCGCCAGCAAGGTTGAGGGGGCGTCAGATACGCAGTATTTT

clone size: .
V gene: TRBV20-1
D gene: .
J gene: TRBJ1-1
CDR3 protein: CSVGLGQLSTEAFF
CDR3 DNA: TGCAGTGTCGGACTTGGACAGCTTTCGACTGAAGCTTTCTTT

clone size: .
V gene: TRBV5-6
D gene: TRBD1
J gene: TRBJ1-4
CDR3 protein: CASSWGTGYNEKLFF
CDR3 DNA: TGTGCCAGCAGCTGGGGGACAGGATATAATGAAAAACTGTTTTTT

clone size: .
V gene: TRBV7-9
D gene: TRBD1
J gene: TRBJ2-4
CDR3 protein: CASRPAGRGLGNIQYF
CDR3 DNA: TGTGCCAGCAGACCAGCAGGCAGGGGGTTAGGGAACATTCAGTACTTC

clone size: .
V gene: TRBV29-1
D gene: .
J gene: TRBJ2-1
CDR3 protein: CSGDSSSYNEQFF
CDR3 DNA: TGCAGCGGGGACTCGAGCTCCTACAATGAGCAGTTCTTC

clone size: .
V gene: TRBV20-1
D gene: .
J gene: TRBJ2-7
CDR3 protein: CSAPGRPSYEQYF
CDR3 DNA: TGCAGTGCTCCCGGGCGCCCATCCTACGAGCAGTACTTC

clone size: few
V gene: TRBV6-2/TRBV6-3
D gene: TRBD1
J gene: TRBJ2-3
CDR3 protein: CASSDRGADTQYF
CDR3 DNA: TGTGCCAGCAGTGACAGGGGGGCAGATACGCAGTATTTT

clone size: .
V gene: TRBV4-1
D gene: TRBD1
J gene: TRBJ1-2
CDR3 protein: CASSLLKGQNYGYTF
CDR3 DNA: TGCGCCAGCAGCCTCCTCAAGGGACAGAACTATGGCTACACCTTC

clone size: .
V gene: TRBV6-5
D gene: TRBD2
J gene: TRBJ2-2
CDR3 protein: CASSRAGGGNTGELFF
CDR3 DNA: TGTGCCAGCAGCAGAGCGGGGGGAGGGAACACCGGGGAGCTGTTTTTT

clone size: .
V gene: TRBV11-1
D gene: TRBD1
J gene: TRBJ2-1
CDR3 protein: CASSLETGATRNEQFF
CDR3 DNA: TGTGCCAGCAGCTTAGAAACAGGGGCGACACGGAATGAGCAGTTCTTC

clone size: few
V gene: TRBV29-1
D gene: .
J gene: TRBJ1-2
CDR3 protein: CSGWGSFGYTF
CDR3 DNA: TGCAGCGGCTGGGGGAGCTTTGGCTACACCTTC

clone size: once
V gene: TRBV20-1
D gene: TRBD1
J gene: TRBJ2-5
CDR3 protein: CSARDCGQVQETQYF
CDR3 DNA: TGCAGTGCTAGAGACTGCGGACAGGTACAAGAGACCCAGTACTTC

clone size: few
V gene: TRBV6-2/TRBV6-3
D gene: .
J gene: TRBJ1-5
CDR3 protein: CASSLEWGTYQPQHF
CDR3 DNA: TGTGCCAGCAGCCTTGAGTGGGGGACCTATCAGCCCCAGCATTTT

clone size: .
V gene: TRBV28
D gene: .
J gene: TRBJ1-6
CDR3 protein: CASPDASSPLHF
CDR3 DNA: TGTGCCAGCCCCGACGCGTCTTCACCCCTCCACTTT

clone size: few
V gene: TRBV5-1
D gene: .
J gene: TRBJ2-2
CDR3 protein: CASSLARGSNTGGLFF
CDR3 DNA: TGCGCCAGCAGCTTGGCCAGGGGCAGTAACACCGGGGGGCTGTTTTTT

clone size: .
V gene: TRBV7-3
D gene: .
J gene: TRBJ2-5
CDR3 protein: CASSLMGTTVETQYF
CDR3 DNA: TGTGCCAGCAGCTTAATGGGGACCACCGTCGAGACCCAGTACTTC

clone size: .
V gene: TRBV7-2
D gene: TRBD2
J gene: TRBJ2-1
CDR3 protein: CASSIVGGGTSGEMNEQFF
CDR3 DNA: TGTGCCAGCAGCATTGTAGGAGGGGGAACTAGCGGGGAGATGAATGAGCAGTTCTTC

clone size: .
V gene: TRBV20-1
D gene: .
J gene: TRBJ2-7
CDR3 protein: CSARAPLPRQGPVYEQYF
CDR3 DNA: TGCAGTGCTAGAGCCCCTCTTCCACGCCAGGGGCCCGTCTACGAGCAGTACTTC

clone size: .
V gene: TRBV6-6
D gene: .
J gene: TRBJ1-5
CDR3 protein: CVSSYGGVGNQPQHF
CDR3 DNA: TGTGTCAGCAGTTACGGGGGGGTAGGCAATCAGCCCCAGCATTTT

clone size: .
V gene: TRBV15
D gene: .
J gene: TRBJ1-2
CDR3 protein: CATSRERGTFAGNYGYTF
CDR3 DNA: TGTGCCACCAGCAGAGAGAGGGGTACTTTCGCTGGGAACTATGGCTACACCTTC

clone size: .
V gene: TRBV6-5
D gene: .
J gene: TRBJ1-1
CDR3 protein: CASSYSPGLNTEAFF
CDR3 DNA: TGTGCCAGCAGTTACTCGCCAGGCTTGAACACTGAAGCTTTCTTT

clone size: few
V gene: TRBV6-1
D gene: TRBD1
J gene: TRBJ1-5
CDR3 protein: CASQRGTGDQPQHF
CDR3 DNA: TGTGCCAGCCAGAGGGGGACAGGGGATCAGCCCCAGCATTTT

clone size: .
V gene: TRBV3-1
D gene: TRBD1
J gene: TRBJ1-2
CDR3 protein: CASSKGQVYGYTF
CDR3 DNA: TGTGCCAGCAGCAAGGGACAGGTTTATGGCTACACCTTC

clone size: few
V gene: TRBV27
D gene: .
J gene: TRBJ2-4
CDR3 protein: CASAADLAKNIQYF
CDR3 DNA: TGTGCCAGCGCTGCTGATCTAGCCAAAAACATTCAGTACTTC

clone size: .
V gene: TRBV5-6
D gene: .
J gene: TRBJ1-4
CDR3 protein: CASSLAPTTNEKLFF
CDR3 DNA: TGTGCCAGCAGCTTGGCGCCGACAACTAATGAAAAACTGTTTTTT

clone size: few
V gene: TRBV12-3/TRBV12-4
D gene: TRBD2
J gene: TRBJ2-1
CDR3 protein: CASSSPRAGVTYNEQFF
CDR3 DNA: TGTGCCAGCAGTTCACCCAGGGCGGGGGTTACCTACAATGAGCAGTTCTTC

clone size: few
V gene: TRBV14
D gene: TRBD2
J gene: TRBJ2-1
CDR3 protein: CASSQGWSGANEQFF
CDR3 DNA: TGTGCCAGCAGCCAAGGGTGGAGCGGGGCCAATGAGCAGTTCTTC

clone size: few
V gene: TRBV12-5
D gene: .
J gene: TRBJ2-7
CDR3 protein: CASALGGGPPYEQYF
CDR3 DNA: TGTGCTAGTGCCTTGGGGGGGGGGCCCCCCTACGAGCAGTACTTC

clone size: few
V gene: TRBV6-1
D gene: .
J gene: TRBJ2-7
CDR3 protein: CASSTLEQYF
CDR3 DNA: TGTGCCAGCAGCACTCTCGAGCAGTACTTC

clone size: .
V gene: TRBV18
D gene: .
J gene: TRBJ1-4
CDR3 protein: CASSTDWGEKLFF
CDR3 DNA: TGTGCCAGCTCAACGGACTGGGGTGAAAAACTGTTTTTT

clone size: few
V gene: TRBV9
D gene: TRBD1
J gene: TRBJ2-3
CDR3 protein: CASSVEGGAPGDTQYF
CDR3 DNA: TGTGCCAGCAGCGTTGAAGGGGGCGCCCCGGGAGATACGCAGTATTTT

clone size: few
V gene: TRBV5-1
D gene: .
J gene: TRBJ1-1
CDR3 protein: CASSVQGISNTEAFF
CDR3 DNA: TGCGCCAGCAGCGTCCAGGGGATTTCGAACACTGAAGCTTTCTTT

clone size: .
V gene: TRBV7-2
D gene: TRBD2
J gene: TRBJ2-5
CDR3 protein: CASSSIGLVGWETQYF
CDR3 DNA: TGTGCCAGCAGCTCAATTGGACTAGTGGGGTGGGAGACCCAGTACTTC

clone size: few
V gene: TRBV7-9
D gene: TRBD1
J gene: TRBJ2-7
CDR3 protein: CASSWTGGEDEQYF
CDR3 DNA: TGTGCCAGCAGCTGGACAGGGGGTGAAGACGAGCAGTACTTC

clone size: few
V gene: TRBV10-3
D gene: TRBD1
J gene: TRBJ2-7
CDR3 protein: CAISESAGTGYYEQYF
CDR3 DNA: TGTGCCATCAGTGAGTCAGCCGGGACAGGATACTACGAGCAGTACTTC

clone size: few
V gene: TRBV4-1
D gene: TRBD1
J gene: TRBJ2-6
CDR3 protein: CASSQYPQGAEGANVLTF
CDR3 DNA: TGCGCCAGCAGCCAATACCCACAGGGGGCGGAAGGGGCCAACGTCCTGACTTTC

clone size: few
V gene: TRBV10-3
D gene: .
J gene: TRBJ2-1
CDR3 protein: CAITSLGRPDEQFF
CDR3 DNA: TGTGCCATCACCAGTCTGGGTAGGCCCGATGAGCAGTTCTTC

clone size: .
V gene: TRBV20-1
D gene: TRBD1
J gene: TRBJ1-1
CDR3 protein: CSANQNGQVNTEAFF
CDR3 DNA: TGCAGTGCCAACCAAAACGGACAGGTGAACACTGAAGCTTTCTTT

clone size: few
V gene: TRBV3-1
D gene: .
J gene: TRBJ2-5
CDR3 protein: CASSQGGQVPQETQYF
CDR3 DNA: TGTGCCAGCAGCCAAGGGGGACAAGTTCCCCAAGAGACCCAGTACTTC

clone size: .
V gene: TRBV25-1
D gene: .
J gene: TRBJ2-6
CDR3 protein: CASSESGVRSGANVRTF
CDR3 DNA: TGTGCCAGCAGTGAATCAGGGGTCAGGTCTGGGGCCAACGTCCGGACTTTC

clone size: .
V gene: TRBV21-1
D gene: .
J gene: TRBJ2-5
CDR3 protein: CASSSNGLLLEETQYF
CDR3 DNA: TGTGCCAGCAGCTCTAACGGACTGCTATTAGAAGAGACCCAGTACTTC

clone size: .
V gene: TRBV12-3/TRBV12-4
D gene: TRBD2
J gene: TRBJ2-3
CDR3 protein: CASSLFSGGQGSQYF
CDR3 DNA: TGTGCCAGCAGTTTGTTTAGCGGGGGCCAGGGATCGCAGTATTTT

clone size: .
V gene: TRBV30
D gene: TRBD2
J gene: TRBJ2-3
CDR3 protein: CAWTGLAPDTQYF
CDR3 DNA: TGTGCCTGGACCGGACTAGCACCTGATACGCAGTATTTT

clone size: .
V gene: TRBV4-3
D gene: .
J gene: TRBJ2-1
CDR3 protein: CASSQEPRDEQFF
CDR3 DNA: TGCGCCAGCAGCCAAGAGCCCCGCGATGAGCAGTTCTTC